Listed here are 24 T cell receptor beta chains from one sample, sequenced in a study of OX40 agonist ivuxolimab in advanced cancers. Profiling relied on immunoSEQ multiplex PCR, and the TCRdb table lists in-frame clones only, not all of them. The sample lists about 66,000 clones; around 86% were seen once. Here the sequenced sample was CD4+ or CD8+ T cells sorted from blood, taken in a trial of the OX40 agonist ivuxolimab. These receptors all stem from an adult with an advanced solid tumor such as melanoma, head and neck, liver or kidney cancer.

The gene calls are TRBV10-3 and TRBJ1-2; tentatively, D is TRBD1 (5 bases). V was cut by 3 bases and J by 0 bases, with 32 bases left in between. Germline CDR1 is ENHRY and CDR2 is SYGVKD. CDR3 length: 22 residues. The CDR3 DNA follows: TGTGCCATCAGTGATTTCCCTCTCCATGACAGAGCCACTATGGGGGCTAACTATGGCTACACCTTC. This translates into CAISDFPLHDRATMGANYGYTF.

In this sample, this clone turned up once. This chain joins TRBV28 and TRBJ2-7; D is perhaps TRBD1 (6 bases). CDR3 length equals 12 residues. V lost 7 bases to trimming and J lost 1 base, with 8 bases between them. Germline V CDR1 and CDR2: MDHEN, SYDVKM. The CDR3 sequence is CASTGVSYEQYF. The CDR3 bases are TGTGCCAGCACAGGGGTATCCTACGAGCAGTACTTC.

As DNA, the CDR3 is TGTGCCAGCTCACCACCCCTAGCGGGGGGTAATGAGCAGTTCTTC. Its translation: CASSPPLAGGNEQFF. This chain links TRBV18 with TRBJ2-1, with 11 positions matching TRBD2. There are 15 residues in the CDR3. J was trimmed by 7 bases and V by 0 bases; bases with no gene match: 2. The V gene's germline CDR1 is KGHSH and CDR2 LQKENI. The full variable domain, rest sourced from reference TRBV18 and TRBJ2-1, is NAGVMQNPRHLVRRRGQEARLRCSPMKGHSHVYWYRQLPEEGLKFMVYLQKENIIDESGMPKERFSAEFPKEGPSILRIQQVVRGDSAAYFCASSPPLAGGNEQFFGPGTRLTVL.

J is TRBJ2-1 and V is TRBV10-1; 10 bases agree with TRBD2. Germline V lookup: CDR1 WNHNN, CDR2 SYGVQD (reference sequence). With V trimmed by 3 bases and J by 10 bases, 9 bases remained unmatched. The CDR3 is 15 residues long. The CDR3 coding sequence is TGCGCCAGCAGTGAACATTCTAGCGGGAGTTGGGAGCAGTTCTTC. Translated: CASSEHSSGSWEQFF.

V is TRBV6-1 and J is TRBJ1-3; perhaps TRBD1 as D (5 bases). The germline V and J ends were trimmed by 3 bases and 4 bases, with 10 bases remaining between them. Germline CDR1 MNHNS, CDR2 SASEGT. This CDR3 has 14 amino acids. CDR3 nucleotides: TGTGCCAGCAGTGAGCAGGGTGGGGGAAACACCATATATTTT. Its translation is CASSEQGGGNTIYF.

The genes are TRBV5-1 and TRBJ2-1; TRBD2 matches at 8 bases. With V trimmed by 2 bases and J by 7 bases, 8 bases remained unmatched. This CDR3 region has 15 residues. Germline CDR1 SGHRS, CDR2 YFSETQ. The CDR3 region has the DNA TGCGCCAGCAGCTTCCCAGCGGGAGAAGCAAATGAGCAGTTCTTC. It translates to CASSFPAGEANEQFF.

This clone was recorded once. The V gene is TRBV28, the J gene TRBJ1-5; D is ambiguous. Per germline, CDR1 MDHEN and CDR2 SYDVKM. V lost 6 bases and J 4 bases, leaving 13 bases between the germline ends. CDR3 length equals 14 residues. CDR3 sequence: CASRVLWENQPQHF. In DNA, the CDR3 is TGTGCCAGCAGAGTCTTGTGGGAGAATCAGCCCCAGCATTTT.

The chain has TRBV19 and TRBJ2-1; 7 bases line up with TRBD2. The CDR3 totals 15 residues. Trimming removed 3 bases from V and 7 bases from J; junction bases left unmatched: 9. From germline, CDR1 is LNHDA and CDR2 SQIVND (reference sequence). CDR3 residues: CASSILGGSINEQFF. The DNA for the CDR3 is TGTGCCAGTAGTATTTTGGGCGGGAGTATAAATGAGCAGTTCTTC.

This clone was picked up a small number of times. This rearrangement joins TRBV5-4 to TRBJ2-5; D unclear. V lost 1 base and J lost 3, with 10 bases in between. The CDR3 sequence is 14 residues long. In germline, CDR1 is SGHNT, CDR2 YYREEE (reference sequence). CDR3 sequence (DNA): TGTGCCAGCAGCTTGCGCAGGATGAAAGAGACCCAGTACTTC. This translates into CASSLRRMKETQYF.

The genes are TRBV5-1 and TRBJ1-5; D unclear. V was cut by 4 bases and J by 2 bases, with 10 bases left in between. Germline V gene lookup returns CDR1 SGHRS and CDR2 YFSETQ. There are 14 residues in the CDR3. CDR3 protein: CASSPGLGNQPQHF. CDR3 nucleotide sequence: TGCGCCAGCAGCCCCGGTCTGGGCAATCAGCCCCAGCATTTT. Complete variable domain (other parts from reference TRBV5-1 and TRBJ1-5): KAGVTQTPRYLIKTRGQQVTLSCSPISGHRSVSWYQQTPGQGLQFLFEYFSETQRNKGNFPGRFSGRQFSNSRSEMNVSTLELGDSALYLCASSPGLGNQPQHFGDGTRLSIL.

The genes are TRBV7-8 and TRBJ1-1; the match to TRBD1 covers 9 bases. The CDR3 spans 15 residues. V lost 3 bases and J lost 3; bases outside the gene matches: 5. Germline CDR1 is SGHVS and CDR2 is FQNEAQ. CDR3 region: CASSLGDRVDTEAFF. DNA for the CDR3: TGTGCCAGCAGCTTGGGGGACAGGGTGGACACTGAAGCTTTCTTT.

The genes are TRBV2 and TRBJ1-5; D might be TRBD1 (6 bases). The CDR3 consists of 14 residues. The germline V gene encodes CDR1 SNHLY and CDR2 FYNNEI. Trimming took off 10 bases at V and 1 base at J, with 14 bases between the two ends. CDR3 nucleotides: TGTGCCACCAATGTGGGACAAAGCAATCAGCCCCAGCATTTT. This gives the protein CATNVGQSNQPQHF.

A few counts support this clone. This sequence joins TRBV6-1 and TRBJ1-4; TRBD1 might be the D (6 bases). CDR1 and CDR2 from the germline V gene are MNHNS and SASEGT. The CDR3 is made up of 14 amino acids. V dropped 7 bases and J dropped 8 bases, with 17 bases sitting between them. In nucleotides, the CDR3 is TGTGCCAGCAAGCCGGGACACGGCGGGGAAAAACTGTTTTTT. Translated: CASKPGHGGEKLFF.

The V gene is TRBV6-5, the J gene TRBJ1-4; TRBD1 is a possible D gene (6 bases). The germline CDR1 and CDR2 sequences are MNHEY and SVGAGI. V was trimmed by 2 bases and J by 2 bases, leaving 12 bases between them. The CDR3 runs 16 residues. The CDR3 nucleotides are TGTGCCAGCAGTTACCGCGGGGGCGCGACTAATGAAAAACTGTTTTTT. Translating it yields CASSYRGGATNEKLFF.

The rearrangement uses TRBV19 and TRBJ2-1; 14 bases agree with TRBD2. The J segment lost 7 bases and the V segment lost 6 bases, leaving 2 bases of the junction unmatched. Germline V gives CDR1 LNHDA, CDR2 SQIVND (reference sequence). CDR3 length: 14 amino acids. Here the CDR3 reads CASRGTSGRNEQFF. The CDR3 DNA follows: TGTGCCAGTAGAGGGACTAGCGGGAGAAATGAGCAGTTCTTC.

The chain has TRBV19 and TRBJ1-4, with D unresolved. V was pared by 4 bases and J by 0 bases, with 12 bases between. CDR1 is LNHDA, CDR2 SQIVND, per germline (reference sequence). The CDR3 sequence is 16 residues long. The CDR3, as DNA: TGTGCCAGTAGTACGTCCATAGTTGCAACTAATGAAAAACTGTTTTTT. It translates to CASSTSIVATNEKLFF.

The gene calls are TRBV5-1 and TRBJ2-7; D ambiguous. Germline values: CDR1 SGHRS, CDR2 YFSETQ. The V gene lost 0 bases and the J gene lost 4 bases, with 8 bases spanning the gap. There are 13 residues in the CDR3. CDR3 DNA: TGCGCCAGCAGCTTGGGGAACCCGTACGAGCAGTACTTC. Translating gives CASSLGNPYEQYF.

This clone came up once. The V and J genes are TRBV9 and TRBJ2-1; D assignment may be TRBD1 or TRBD2 (6 bases each). Germline V gene sequence: CDR1 SGDLS, CDR2 YYNGEE. V lost 5 bases to trimming and J lost 6 bases, with 15 bases between them. The CDR3 spans 14 residues. The CDR3 spells CASSGGQGLNEQFF. CDR3 bases: TGTGCCAGCAGTGGGGGGCAGGGTCTCAATGAGCAGTTCTTC.

V gene TRBV19 combines with J gene TRBJ1-5; no firm D call. The CDR3 runs 15 residues. CDR1 LNHDA and CDR2 SQIVND come from the germline V gene (reference sequence). The V end was cut by 7 bases, the J end by 2 bases, with 15 bases between. CDR3 DNA: TGTGCCAGTAAGCGGGAACATGGGGGCAATCAGCCCCAGCATTTT. Encoded protein: CASKREHGGNQPQHF.

The chain recombines TRBV25-1 with TRBJ1-2, with D unresolved. The CDR3 length is 16 residues. The ends were cut back, 3 bases at V and 3 bases at J, with 17 bases in the middle. Germline-derived CDR1 and CDR2 are MGHDK and SYGVNS. Here the CDR3 DNA reads TGTGCCAGCAGTGATGATGCAATAGGGATAGACTATGGCTACACCTTC. Protein sequence: CASSDDAIGIDYGYTF.

The rearrangement links TRBV27 to TRBJ1-4; D is perhaps TRBD1 (5 bases). CDR1 and CDR2 from the germline V gene are MNHEY and SMNVEV (reference sequence). Between the trimmed V and J ends, which lost 3 bases and 7 bases, there was a span of 9 bases. CDR3 size: 13 residues. In DNA, the CDR3 is TGTGCCAGCAGTTTCCGGGACGGTGAAAAACTGTTTTTT. Its protein product is CASSFRDGEKLFF.

Only one count was recorded for this clone. The rearrangement links TRBV5-4 to TRBJ2-5; D unresolved. Germline-derived CDR1 and CDR2 are SGHNT and YYREEE (reference sequence). V shed 3 bases and J shed 1 base, with 13 bases lying between them. CDR3 length: 15 residues. CDR3 nucleotides: TGTGCCAGCAGCTCCCAAGGCAGGCTCCAAGAGACCCAGTACTTC. It encodes CASSSQGRLQETQYF.

The V and J genes are TRBV5-6 and TRBJ1-4; D not resolved. Germline-derived CDR1 and CDR2 are SGHDT and YYEEEE. Trimming removed 0 bases at V and 1 base at J, with 7 bases between. The CDR3 totals 15 residues. The CDR3 coding sequence is TGTGCCAGCAGCTTGGGGGCGCGAACTAATGAAAAACTGTTTTTT. As protein: CASSLGARTNEKLFF.

The chain combines TRBV9 with TRBJ2-2, with D possibly being TRBD1 (6 bases). The V gene lost 0 bases and the J gene lost 3 bases, with 9 bases spanning the gap. This CDR3 comprises 15 residues. The germline V gene has CDR1 SGDLS and CDR2 YYNGEE. CDR3 bases: TGTGCCAGCAGCGTAGTCGCAGGGGACACCGGGGAGCTGTTTTTT. Protein: CASSVVAGDTGELFF. Variable domain in full (rest from reference TRBV9 and TRBJ2-2): DSGVTQTPKHLITATGQRVTLRCSPRSGDLSVYWYQQSLDQGLQFLIQYYNGEERAKGNILERFSAQQFPDLHSELNLSSLELGDSALYFCASSVVAGDTGELFFGEGSRLTVL.